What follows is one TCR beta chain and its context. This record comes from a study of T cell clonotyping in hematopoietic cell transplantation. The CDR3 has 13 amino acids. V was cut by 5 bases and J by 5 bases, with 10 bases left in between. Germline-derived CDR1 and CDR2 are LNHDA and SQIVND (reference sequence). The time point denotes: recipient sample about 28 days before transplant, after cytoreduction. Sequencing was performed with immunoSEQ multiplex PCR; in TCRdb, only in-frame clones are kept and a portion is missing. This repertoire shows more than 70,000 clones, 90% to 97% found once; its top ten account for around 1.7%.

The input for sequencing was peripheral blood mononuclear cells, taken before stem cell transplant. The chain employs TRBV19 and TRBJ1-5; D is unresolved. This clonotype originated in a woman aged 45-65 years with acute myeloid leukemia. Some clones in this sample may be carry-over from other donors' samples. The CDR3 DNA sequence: TGTGCCAGTAGTGCAGGTAGGGATCAGCCCCAGCATTTT. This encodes CASSAGRDQPQHF.